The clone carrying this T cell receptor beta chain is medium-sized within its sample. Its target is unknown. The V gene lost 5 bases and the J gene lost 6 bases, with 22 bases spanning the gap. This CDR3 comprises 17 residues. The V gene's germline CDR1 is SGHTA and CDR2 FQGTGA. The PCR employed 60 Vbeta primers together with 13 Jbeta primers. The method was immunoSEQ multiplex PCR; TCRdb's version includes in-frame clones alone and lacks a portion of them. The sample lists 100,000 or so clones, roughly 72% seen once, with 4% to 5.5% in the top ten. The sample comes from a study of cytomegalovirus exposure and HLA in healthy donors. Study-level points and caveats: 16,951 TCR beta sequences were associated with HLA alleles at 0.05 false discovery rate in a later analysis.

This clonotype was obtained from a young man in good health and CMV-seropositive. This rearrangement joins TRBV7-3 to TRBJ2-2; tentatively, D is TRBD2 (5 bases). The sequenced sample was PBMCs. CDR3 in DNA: TGTGCCAGCAGCCGCACACCGGGATCTTCAACCCCCGGGGAGCTGTTTTTT. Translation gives CASSRTPGSSTPGELFF.